This T cell receptor beta chain was sequenced during a study of OX40 agonist ivuxolimab in advanced cancers. Study-wide context: At around 81% male, the cohort had a mean age of approximately 60 years, ranging from roughly 20 to 90. Whole-study results and caveats: Both blood CD4+ and CD8+ T cells showed clonal growth by week 6 at 0.1 to 3.0 mg/kg. The antigens recognized by the expanded peripheral T cells, that is their antigen specificity, were not determined.

Assay: immunoSEQ multiplex PCR; the TCRdb copy retains only in-frame clones and omits some. The sample has approximately 84,000 clones; roughly 87% are singletons. Points on this clone: Its antigen is currently unknown.

This CDR3 spans 12 amino acids. Germline lookup yields CDR1 ENHRY and CDR2 SYGVKD. V was cut by 11 bases and J by 3 bases, with 13 bases left in between. The material was CD4+ or CD8+ T cells sorted from blood, obtained in a trial of the OX40 agonist ivuxolimab. V usage is TRBV10-3 and J usage is TRBJ1-1; the D gene is possibly TRBD1 (5 bases). The sequence was obtained from an adult with an advanced solid tumor such as melanoma, head and neck, liver or kidney cancer. DNA for the CDR3: TGTGCCGCCACAGGCCGTTACACTGAAGCTTTCTTT. Its protein product is CAATGRYTEAFF.